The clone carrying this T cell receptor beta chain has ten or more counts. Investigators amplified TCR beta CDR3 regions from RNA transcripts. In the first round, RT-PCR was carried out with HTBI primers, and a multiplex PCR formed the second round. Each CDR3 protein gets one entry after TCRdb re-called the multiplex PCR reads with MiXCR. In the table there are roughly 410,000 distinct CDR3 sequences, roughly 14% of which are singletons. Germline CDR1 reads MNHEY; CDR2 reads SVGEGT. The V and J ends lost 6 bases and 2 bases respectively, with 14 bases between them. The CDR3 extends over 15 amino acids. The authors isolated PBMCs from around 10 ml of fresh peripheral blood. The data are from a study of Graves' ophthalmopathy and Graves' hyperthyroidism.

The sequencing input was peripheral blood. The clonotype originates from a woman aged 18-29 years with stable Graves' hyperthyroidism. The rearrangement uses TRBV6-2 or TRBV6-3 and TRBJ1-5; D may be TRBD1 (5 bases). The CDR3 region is CASSSARVGNQPQHF. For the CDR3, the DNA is TGTGCCAGCAGCTCGGCCAGGGTAGGCAATCAGCCCCAGCATTTT.